Listed below are T cell receptor beta chains from one sample, sequenced in a study of T cell responses to AZD1222 COVID-19 vaccine. Assay used: immunoSEQ multiplex PCR; TCRdb lists only in-frame clones, some missing. The sample has some 170,000 clones, approximately 88% seen once. This specimen was peripheral blood, taken on day 0 of AZD1222 vaccination. The receptors come from an adult in good health. The CDR3 runs from the conserved cysteine through the conserved F or W. A D gene is named only where the DNA matches it firmly. Rows give clone size only sometimes, using once, few, many, or a class for an expanded clone.

v_gene,abundance,j_gene,d_gene,CDR3nt,CDR3aa
TRBV18,NA,TRBJ2-2,TRBD2,TGTGCCAGCTCGCTGGGACTAGCGGGTACGAACACCGGGGAGCTGTTTTTT,CASSLGLAGTNTGELFF
TRBV11-2,NA,TRBJ2-1,TRBD2,TGTGCCAGCAGCTCCCCGCGGGGCGGGAGAGAGCAGTTCTTC,CASSSPRGGREQFF
TRBV29-1,NA,TRBJ2-3,NA,TGCAGCGTTGAAAGGGGAAAGGGGAAAGATACGCAGTATTTT,CSVERGKGKDTQYF
TRBV14,NA,TRBJ2-7,NA,TGTGCCAGCAGCCAAGTATACGAGCAGTACTTC,CASSQVYEQYF
TRBV7-9,NA,TRBJ1-5,NA,TGTGCCAGCAGCCCGACAGTGAGCAATCAGCCCCAGCATTTT,CASSPTVSNQPQHF
TRBV19,NA,TRBJ1-1,NA,TGTGCCAGTGGGAATAACAGGAACACTGAAGCTTTCTTT,CASGNNRNTEAFF
TRBV30,NA,TRBJ2-5,NA,TGTGCCTGGAGTGTTGGGCAGTCGTACCAAGAGACCCAGTACTTC,CAWSVGQSYQETQYF
TRBV2,NA,TRBJ2-2,NA,TGTGCCAGCCATTGGGGAGTTGGAACCGGGGAGCTGTTTTTT,CASHWGVGTGELFF
TRBV6-6,NA,TRBJ1-1,NA,TGTGCCAGCAGTTACGGTTTGGGGAACACTGAAGCTTTCTTT,CASSYGLGNTEAFF
TRBV5-4,NA,TRBJ1-2,NA,TGTGCCAGCAGCAATGGAGGCGGAAGAACTCATGGCTACACCTTC,CASSNGGGRTHGYTF
TRBV10-2,NA,TRBJ1-1,NA,TGCGCCAGCAGTGAGGTCACAGTGGCCACTGAAGCTTTCTTT,CASSEVTVATEAFF
TRBV5-5,NA,TRBJ1-1,NA,TGTGCCAGCAGGGAGTACCTCATGAACACTGAAGCTTTCTTT,CASREYLMNTEAFF
TRBV19,NA,TRBJ1-3,NA,TGTGCCAGTAGTAACACGGCTGGAAACACCATATATTTT,CASSNTAGNTIYF
TRBV3-1/TRBV3-2,NA,TRBJ2-2,NA,TGTGCCAGCAGCCAAGAGGGGTGGGGCGGGGAGCTGTTTTTT,CASSQEGWGGELFF
TRBV5-3,once,TRBJ2-1,TRBD2,TGTGCCAGAAGCACGCTATATTCGGGGGGGAACCACAATGAGCAGTTCTTC,CARSTLYSGGNHNEQFF
TRBV27,NA,TRBJ2-5,NA,TGTGCCAGCAGTTTAGCAGGCCTGCAAGAGACCCAGTACTTC,CASSLAGLQETQYF
TRBV29-1,NA,TRBJ2-2,NA,TGCAGCGCTGGACTAACGAACACCGGGGAGCTGTTTTTT,CSAGLTNTGELFF
TRBV5-6,NA,TRBJ2-2,NA,TGTGCCAGCAGGAGGGGAACCGGGGAGCTGTTTTTT,CASRRGTGELFF
TRBV29-1,NA,TRBJ2-1,NA,TGCAGCGTTGGGGGTTACAATGAGCAGTTCTTC,CSVGGYNEQFF
TRBV5-4,NA,TRBJ1-2,NA,TGTGCCAGCAGCTTCTCCTTTGGGGCAGCCTATGGCTACACCTTC,CASSFSFGAAYGYTF
TRBV6-4,NA,TRBJ1-6,NA,TGTGCCAGCAAATTGGACGGAAGCTCCTATAATTCACCCCTCCACTTT,CASKLDGSSYNSPLHF
TRBV19,NA,TRBJ1-2,NA,TGTGCCAGTAGTATAGAGCGGAACGGTGGCTACACCTTC,CASSIERNGGYTF
TRBV4-1,NA,TRBJ1-1,NA,TGCGCCAGCAGCCAAGAGCGACCTTCTGAAGCTTTCTTT,CASSQERPSEAFF
TRBV2,few,TRBJ1-2,TRBD1,TGTGCCAGCAGTGAAGCGCTTCGGAACAGGGGTGGCGGCTACACCTTC,CASSEALRNRGGGYTF
TRBV6-5,NA,TRBJ2-4,NA,TGTGCCAGCAGTTACTCGGTAGGAGCCAAAAACATTCAGTACTTC,CASSYSVGAKNIQYF
TRBV28,NA,TRBJ2-1,TRBD2,TGTGCCAGCAGTGCCTTACTAGCGGGAGAAAAGAATGAGCAGTTCTTC,CASSALLAGEKNEQFF
TRBV3-1/TRBV3-2,NA,TRBJ2-3,TRBD2,TGTGCCAGCAGCCAAGTGAGGGCTAGCGGTCCCCCAGATACGCAGTATTTT,CASSQVRASGPPDTQYF
TRBV28,once,TRBJ2-5,NA,TGTGCCAGCAGTTTCCCGCGGCCGGAGACCCAGTACTTC,CASSFPRPETQYF
TRBV9,NA,TRBJ1-6,NA,TGTGCCAGCAGCGAACCAGAAGACGGAGACTATAATTCACCCCTCCACTTT,CASSEPEDGDYNSPLHF
TRBV6-2/TRBV6-3,few,TRBJ1-1,NA,TGTGCCAGCAGTTACTCCCTTTTTGGCAAGAACACTGAAGCTTTCTTT,CASSYSLFGKNTEAFF
TRBV4-2,NA,TRBJ2-3,TRBD2,TGTGCCAGCAGCCAAAGGGGACTACTCCGCACAGATACGCAGTATTTT,CASSQRGLLRTDTQYF
TRBV19,NA,TRBJ1-6,NA,TGTGCCAGTAGTCTTGACCGTCCTGGCGGTTCACCCCTCCACTTT,CASSLDRPGGSPLHF
TRBV10-3,NA,TRBJ2-3,NA,TGTGCCATCAGTGAGGGGGCTAGCACAGATACGCAGTATTTT,CAISEGASTDTQYF
TRBV4-3,few,TRBJ2-2,NA,TGCGCCAGCAGCCAAGGATCAACCTTCGGCGGGGAGCTGTTTTTT,CASSQGSTFGGELFF
TRBV7-2,NA,TRBJ2-2,NA,TGTGCCAGCAGCTCAGTAGTGGGCGGGGAGCTGTTTTTT,CASSSVVGGELFF
TRBV5-4,once,TRBJ2-7,NA,TGTGCCAGCAGCTTCGTCCGGGACCGGTCCTACGAGCAGTACTTC,CASSFVRDRSYEQYF
TRBV19,NA,TRBJ2-1,NA,TGTGCCAGTAGTAATCTAGGGGGGTGGTACAATGAGCAGTTCTTC,CASSNLGGWYNEQFF